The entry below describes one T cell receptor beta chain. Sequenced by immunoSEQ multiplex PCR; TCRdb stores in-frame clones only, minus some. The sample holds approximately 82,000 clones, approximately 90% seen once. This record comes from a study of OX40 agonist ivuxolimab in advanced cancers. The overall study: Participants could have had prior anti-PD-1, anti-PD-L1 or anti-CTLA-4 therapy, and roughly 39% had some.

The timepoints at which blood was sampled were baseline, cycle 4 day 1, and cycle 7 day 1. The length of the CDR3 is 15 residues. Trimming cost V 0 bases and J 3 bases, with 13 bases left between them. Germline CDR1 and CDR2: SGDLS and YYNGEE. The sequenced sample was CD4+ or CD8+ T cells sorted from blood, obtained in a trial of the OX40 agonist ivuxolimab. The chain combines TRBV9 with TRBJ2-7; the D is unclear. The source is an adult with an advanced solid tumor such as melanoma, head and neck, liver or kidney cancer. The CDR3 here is CASSVESAVFYEQYF. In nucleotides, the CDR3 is TGTGCCAGCAGCGTAGAATCGGCTGTTTTCTACGAGCAGTACTTC.